This T cell receptor beta chain was recorded in a study of spatial heterogeneity in lung cancer. Study-level background: Samples were obtained from more than 70 donors, all untreated early-stage non-small cell lung cancer patients.

The CDR3 runs 16 residues. Trimming removed 2 bases at V and 3 bases at J, with 17 bases between. CDR1 and CDR2 from the germline V gene are LGHNA and YNFKEQ. TCRdb processed the 5' RACE reads anew with MiXCR; each CDR3 protein has one entry. The profile shows under 150,000 distinct CDR3 sequences, roughly an eighth of them singletons. Regarding time point: blood at routine non-recurrence follow-up after resection. Whole RNA came from tumor, nontumor lung or frozen PBMC and was sequenced without being sorted. The chain combines TRBV4-2 with TRBJ2-7; no definite D call. This clonotype was sampled from a male donor with early-stage non-small cell lung cancer. The sequencing here drew on PBMCs, taken at follow-up. Here the CDR3 DNA reads TGTGCCAGCAGCCAACCCTTAAGGTCGAGTGGCTACGAGCAGTACTTC. Amino acids: CASSQPLRSSGYEQYF.